The rows below give T cell receptor beta chains drawn from one sample of a study of OX40 agonist ivuxolimab in advanced cancers. The assay was immunoSEQ multiplex PCR, and TCRdb's table has in-frame clones only and misses some. In the table there are 27,000 or so clones, approximately 84% of which are singletons. This specimen was CD4+ or CD8+ T cells sorted from blood, taken in a trial of the OX40 agonist ivuxolimab. The source of these receptors is an adult with an advanced solid tumor such as melanoma, head and neck, liver or kidney cancer. CDR3s include the opening cysteine and the closing phenylalanine or tryptophan.

J: TRBJ1-2; V: TRBV7-9; CDR3: CASSPGLGYTF
J: TRBJ1-2; V: TRBV7-9; CDR3: CASSPPLGSTYGYTF
J: TRBJ1-1; V: TRBV7-2; CDR3: CASSFKGSDTEAFF
J: TRBJ1-1; V: TRBV7-9; CDR3: CASSLVHDSPHTEAFF
J: TRBJ2-5; V: TRBV2; CDR3: CASSESRQGFSETQYF
J: TRBJ2-2; V: TRBV7-6; CDR3: CASSLEAANTGELFF
J: TRBJ1-1; V: TRBV15; CDR3: CATSRGQGGMNTEAFF
J: TRBJ1-2; V: TRBV6-5; CDR3: CASSYMEVDYGYTF
J: TRBJ2-3; V: TRBV13; CDR3: CASSLWEDLSEDTQYF
J: TRBJ2-6; V: TRBV4-2; CDR3: CASSPRQAGAGANVLTF
J: TRBJ2-2; V: TRBV7-2; CDR3: CASSARTGGTGELFF
J: TRBJ2-6; V: TRBV4-1; CDR3: CASSQEGAGPHSGANVLTF
J: TRBJ1-1; V: TRBV9; CDR3: CASSVDWLYTEAFF
J: TRBJ1-3; V: TRBV7-6; CDR3: CASSFSVFGNTIYF
J: TRBJ2-3; V: TRBV11-2; CDR3: CASSTPAGLLTDTQYF
J: TRBJ2-5; V: TRBV30; CDR3: CAWSPDRDRAETQYF
J: TRBJ1-2; V: TRBV6-5; CDR3: CASVGGARGYTF
J: TRBJ1-2; V: TRBV28; CDR3: CASSFGRRYGYTF
J: TRBJ2-2; V: TRBV9; CDR3: CASGVGVNTGELFF
J: TRBJ2-7; V: TRBV5-1; CDR3: CASSATGTADYEQYF
J: TRBJ1-2; V: TRBV6-5; CDR3: CASSYTSNYGYTF
J: TRBJ2-1; V: TRBV6-5; CDR3: CASSYGPYNEQFF
J: TRBJ2-5; V: TRBV4-1; CDR3: CASSLLAGGPGQETQYF
J: TRBJ1-2; V: TRBV21-1; CDR3: CASSKRGHNYGYTF
J: TRBJ2-3; V: TRBV29-1; CDR3: CSPPRPPDTQYF
J: TRBJ2-1; V: TRBV5-1; CDR3: CASSLRASRIYNEQFF
J: TRBJ2-1; V: TRBV27; CDR3: CASSLAGSSYNEQFF
J: TRBJ2-5; V: TRBV13; CDR3: CASSPEMRGTKSTQYF
J: TRBJ1-2; V: TRBV5-6; CDR3: CASSALRGSNYGYTF
J: TRBJ2-2; V: TRBV5-6; CDR3: CASRGQGSNTGELFF
J: TRBJ2-1; V: TRBV19; CDR3: CASSIVAGDYNEQFF
J: TRBJ1-5; V: TRBV7-8; CDR3: CASSLVGGGNQPQHF
J: TRBJ1-1; V: TRBV7-9; CDR3: CASSLGSEAFF
J: TRBJ2-2; V: TRBV5-1; CDR3: CASSLPSVTGELFF
J: TRBJ2-3; V: TRBV7-6; CDR3: CASSPVGGDSTDTQYF
J: TRBJ2-5; V: TRBV7-6; CDR3: CASSSVPLAGMHQETQYF
J: TRBJ1-1; V: TRBV6-1; CDR3: CASRRGGARDTEAFF
J: TRBJ1-5; V: TRBV6-5; CDR3: CASSYSIGVNQPQHF
J: TRBJ1-1; V: TRBV7-9; CDR3: CASSAAQGNTEAFF
J: TRBJ2-1; V: TRBV6-5; CDR3: CASSSTSRGREQFF
J: TRBJ2-7; V: TRBV4-1; CDR3: CASSLSGGTGGYEQYF
J: TRBJ1-1; V: TRBV4-1; CDR3: CASSQGTFEAFF
J: TRBJ1-2; V: TRBV5-6; CDR3: CASSLGQPYGYTF
J: TRBJ1-4; V: TRBV5-1; CDR3: CASSLQGAYNEKLFF
J: TRBJ2-3; V: TRBV7-8; CDR3: CASSLVPAGGFTDTQYF
J: TRBJ2-7; V: TRBV7-9; CDR3: CASSWGGNTYEQYF
J: .; V: TRBV6-1; CDR3: CASSDGPAYEQYF
J: TRBJ2-3; V: TRBV9; CDR3: CASSSSGVSTDTQYF
J: TRBJ1-4; V: TRBV5-8; CDR3: CASSLGWGNEKLFF
J: TRBJ1-2; V: TRBV5-1; CDR3: CASSYEEGIDGYTF
J: TRBJ2-1; V: TRBV27; CDR3: CASSGTINEQFF
J: TRBJ2-7; V: TRBV27; CDR3: CASSSREGIYEQYF
J: TRBJ2-7; V: TRBV7-9; CDR3: CASSPRKAGGYEQYF
J: TRBJ1-5; V: TRBV5-1; CDR3: CASSLGTANQPQHF
J: TRBJ1-2; V: TRBV6-1; CDR3: CASRPEETGGYGYTF